What follows describes a single T cell receptor beta chain. This clone has only one observation. What this receptor recognizes is not known. There are no base qualities to consult, and no much larger clone falls within one base. TCRbeta CDR3 regions were amplified from genomic DNA using the immunoSEQ Assay, a bias-controlled multiplex PCR. Processing in the source paper ran as follows. Nucleated cell counts per sample were estimated from amplification of reference gene primers within the assay. Sequence reads were collapsed and filtered to measure the absolute abundance of every unique TCRbeta CDR3 rearrangement. For each sample, productive Simpson clonality was calculated as the square root of Simpson's diversity index across productive rearrangements. The clones in this table, taken by TCRdb from immuneACCESS, are in-frame only. Not every clone is retained; where verified, under half of the shortfall comes from an unresolved V gene, and the cause of the rest is unknown. D and trimming were read from the DNA, whereas the V and J calls and clone size are those reported in that table. In all, the sample holds roughly 100,000 clones, and about three quarters of those were seen once. The ten largest make up 19% of the sample.

Ends trimmed: V by 5 bases, J by 6 bases; bases unmatched to a gene: 4. Counted from cysteine to phenylalanine, this CDR3 has 13 amino acids. The retained sequence is limited to the CDR3, 39 bases, with the frame set at the first base. CDR1 MNHEY and CDR2 SVGAGI are derived from the germline V gene. This specimen comes from a study of blood T cell repertoires in COVID-19 (dated by TCRdb to about 2020). Turning to the overall study: Collaborator samples came from the United States, Italy and Spain and covered acute and convalescent phases of COVID-19. The material from the prospective study consisted of cDNA or gDNA derived from T cells, B-cell-depleted T cells, or PBMCs. Deeply sampled blood TCRbeta repertoires from subjects exposed to, actively infected with, or recovered from COVID-19 were included in the dataset. The repertoires were released in a freely available public database meant as a resource for research on the immune response to SARS-CoV-2. Samples were obtained from the ongoing ImmuneRACE study (first 160 participants) and from 1,200 or so subjects provided by 6 global collaborators. The sample metadata nearly always contained a de-identified subject ID, COVID-19 status, age in years and sex. Where available, HLA class I and class II types were obtained from metadata supplied by the sample provider rather than from assay-based typing. What the study reported, not specific to this receptor: The quantity of clinical and demographic metadata differed by source and by participant and was supplied without curation.

Collaborating institutions collected whole blood in K2EDTA tubes following their own protocols. For TCRbeta analysis, collaborators shipped samples as frozen whole blood, isolated PBMCs, or DNA extracted from either of those sample types. Sequencing was done on a sample of peripheral blood. This sequence uses TRBV6-5 and TRBJ2-1; 7 middle bases align to TRBD2. The sequence was obtained from a woman between 65 and 79 years old with acute or convalescent COVID-19. The base sequence is TGTGCCAGCAGTCGCCCGGGGGGCAATGAGCAGTTCTTC. Its product reads: CASSRPGGNEQFF.